This section outlines one T cell receptor beta chain sequence together with its context. This clone has just one count. Its antigen is still unknown. No base quality values were provided; no much bigger clone lies one nucleotide off. The data were taken from a study of shared clonotypes between healthy human individuals (dated by TCRdb to between 2020 and 2021). For context, the study as a whole: The cohort included three men and a couple of women between 18 and 49 years of age. Different laboratories and diverse techniques were used to prepare libraries and sequence TCR repertoires, to increase sequencing depth and limit assay-specific biases. Leukapheresis yielded between about 0.94 and 9.5 billion PBMCs per donor. Blood TCR repertoires of five healthy adults were deeply sequenced to estimate repertoire size and the extent of clonotype sharing between individuals.

TCR CDR3 regions were amplified from genomic DNA by multiplex PCR using the deep immunoSEQ assay. Genomic DNA extracted from each cell subset was distributed evenly over all wells of several immunoSEQ 96-well plates, and each plate served as one replicate. For unsorted PBMC, roughly 0.3 ug of genomic DNA, equivalent to about 30,000 T cell genomes, went into each replicate PCR. Ten immunoSEQ deep assay plates were used to sequence unsorted PBMC genomic DNA. The purified libraries were quantified using a Qubit 3.0 fluorometer, sized with a Bioanalyzer 2100, and then quantified again using the KAPA Library Quantification kit. Every immunoSEQ 96-well plate was sequenced on a dedicated single-read 150-cycle Illumina NextSeq 550 flow cell. The authors processed their data as follows. The immunoSEQ output contained only junctional sequences without quality scores, so filtering could not match that applied to full-length reads. Sequences were annotated with PyIR, a Python wrapper for IgBLAST v1.9, and V/J genes and CDR3 were assigned using IMGT germline references. Reads were removed for weak V/J assignments (E-value above 1e-6), missing CDR3, stop codons, out-of-frame junctions, or ambiguous translated residues. V3J clonotypes were defined as sequences sharing the same inferred V gene, J gene, and CDR3 amino acid sequence. Percentage overlap between repertoires was computed as shared unique clonotypes divided by the size of the smaller repertoire. RTK rarefaction, the Chao1 estimator, and Recon v2.1 estimates of unobserved clonotypes were used to assess repertoire richness. Entries here come from immuneACCESS through TCRdb and include only in-frame sequences with V and J called. Some clones fail to appear in such tables; in the studies checked, an unresolved V gene covers under half of the shortfall, and the cause of the remainder is unknown. From that table come the V and J calls and clone size; the DNA was used to work out D and trimming. This sample holds roughly 490,000 clones; around 79% were observed only once. 9.5% to 15% of the sample is taken by the ten largest.

On the study overall, not on this receptor specifically: Pairwise subsampling indicated that sequencing depth was expected to affect the degree of clonotype sharing among donors. Only blood was sampled, and tissue TCR repertoires likely differ from those in blood. Because the study included a small number of donors, the genetic and exposure-history diversity represented was limited.

Donors were healthy HIV-negative adults with no recently reported acute infections or vaccinations. Every donor was a Caucasian adult residing in Nashville, Tennessee, USA. For unsorted samples, 80 million to 100 million PBMCs were counted, and genomic DNA was extracted using the QIAamp DNA Blood Mini kit. Blood was obtained by leukapheresis, after which PBMCs were separated by Ficoll-Histopaque density gradient centrifugation and cryopreserved in liquid nitrogen vapor phase. Sequencing was done on a sample of PBMCs. This receptor was obtained from a woman between 40 and 55 years old in good health. Some clones in this sample may be carry-over from other donors' samples.

The CDR3 region reads CASSVTASHEQFF. The nucleotide sequence reads as follows: TGCGCCAGCAGTGTAACGGCAAGCCATGAGCAGTTCTTC. The chain is made from TRBV10-2 and TRBJ2-1, with the D segment identity uncertain. V was cut back by 4 bases and J by 8 bases, leaving a gap of 12 bases between them. Per the germline V gene, WSHSY is the CDR1 and SAAADI is the CDR2. From the cysteine through the phenylalanine, the CDR3 covers 13 amino acids. Only the CDR3 DNA is retained, 39 bases long and in frame from the first base.